The following is a TCR beta chain sequence with its context. Its specificity is unknown. A read error may account for a junction end that differs from germline. The record originates from a study of a mutant IDH1 vaccine in newly diagnosed glioma. Study information: Patients were started on vaccination 4-6 weeks after radiotherapy alone, or with temozolomide cycles. The earlier regimen, radiotherapy, temozolomide, or both, was most often both. Study-level results: The authors found pseudoprogression apparently unrelated to changes in top peripheral T cell clonotypes.

CDR1 is SGHRS and CDR2 is YFSETQ in the germline V gene. The CDR3 is 16 amino acids. Some clones are missing from TCRdb's copy, which holds only in-frame ones; the method was immunoSEQ multiplex PCR. The data show 40,000 or so clones, with 80% to 85% seen just once and about 2.2% held by the top ten. Time point noted: week 11, during vaccination. Doses comprised 300 ug of mutant IDH1 20-mer peptide each, plus topical imiquimod. This specimen was PBMCs, taken from a glioma patient whose treatment included an IDH1 peptide vaccine. This chain connects TRBV5-1 to TRBJ2-5, with D possibly TRBD1 on 6 matching bases. The sequence was collected from a man aged 40-49 years with glioma. The CDR3 DNA sequence: TGCGCCAGCACCTTGGACTCACAGGGTAGGGGAGAGACCCAGTACTTC. Its translation: CASTLDSQGRGETQYF.